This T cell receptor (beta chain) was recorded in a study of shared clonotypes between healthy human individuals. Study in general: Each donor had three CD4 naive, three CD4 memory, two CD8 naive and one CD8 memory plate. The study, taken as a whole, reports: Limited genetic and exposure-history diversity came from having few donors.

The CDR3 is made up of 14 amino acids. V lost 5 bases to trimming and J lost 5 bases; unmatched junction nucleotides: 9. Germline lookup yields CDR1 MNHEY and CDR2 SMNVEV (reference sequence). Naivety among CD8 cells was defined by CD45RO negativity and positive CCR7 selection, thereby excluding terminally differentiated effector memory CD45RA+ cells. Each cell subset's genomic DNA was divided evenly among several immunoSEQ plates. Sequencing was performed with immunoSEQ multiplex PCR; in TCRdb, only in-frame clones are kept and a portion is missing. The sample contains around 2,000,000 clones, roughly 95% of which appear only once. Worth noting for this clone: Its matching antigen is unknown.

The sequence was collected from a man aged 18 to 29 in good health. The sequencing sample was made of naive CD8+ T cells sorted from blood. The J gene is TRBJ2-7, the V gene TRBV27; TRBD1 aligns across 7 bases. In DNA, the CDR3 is TGTGCCAGCAGTCCAACGTCCACAGGGGACGAGCAGTACTTC. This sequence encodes CASSPTSTGDEQYF.